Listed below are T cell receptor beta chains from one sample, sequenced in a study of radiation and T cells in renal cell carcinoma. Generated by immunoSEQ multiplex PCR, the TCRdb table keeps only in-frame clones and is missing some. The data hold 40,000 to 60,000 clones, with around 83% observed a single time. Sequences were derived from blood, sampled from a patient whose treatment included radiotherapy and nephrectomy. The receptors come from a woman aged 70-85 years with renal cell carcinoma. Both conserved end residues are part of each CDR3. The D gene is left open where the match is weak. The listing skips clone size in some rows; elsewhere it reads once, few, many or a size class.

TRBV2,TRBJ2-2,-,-,CASSGTQSLFF,TGTGCCAGCAGTGGGACTCAGTCGCTGTTTTTT
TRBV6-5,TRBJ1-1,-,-,CASSSPGDVNTEAFF,TGTGCCAGCAGTTCCCCAGGGGACGTGAACACTGAAGCTTTCTTT
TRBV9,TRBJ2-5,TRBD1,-,CASSASGAHRGTQYF,TGTGCCAGCAGCGCGAGCGGAGCTCACAGGGGGACCCAGTACTTC
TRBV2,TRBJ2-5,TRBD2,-,CASSGGTSGAETQYF,TGTGCCAGCAGCGGAGGGACTAGCGGGGCGGAGACCCAGTACTTC
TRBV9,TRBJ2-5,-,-,CASSVRPTGTQYF,TGTGCCAGCAGCGTAAGACCCACCGGGACCCAGTACTTC
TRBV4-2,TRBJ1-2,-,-,CASSGRGSFYGYTF,TGTGCCAGCAGCGGCCGGGGGTCATTCTATGGCTACACCTTC
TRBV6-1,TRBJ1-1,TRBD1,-,CASSPRTGVDTEAFF,TGTGCCAGCAGTCCTCGGACAGGGGTGGACACTGAAGCTTTCTTT
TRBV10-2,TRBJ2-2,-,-,CASMSLWANNTGELFF,TGCGCCAGTATGTCTTTGTGGGCCAATAACACCGGGGAGCTGTTTTTT
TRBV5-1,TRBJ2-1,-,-,CASSLGGLAASYNEQFF,TGCGCCAGCAGCTTGGGGGGGCTAGCGGCATCCTACAATGAGCAGTTCTTC
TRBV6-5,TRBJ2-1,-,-,CASKPFRDARIAFF,TGTGCCAGCAAACCATTCCGGGACGCCAGGATCGCGTTCTTC
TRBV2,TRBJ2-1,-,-,CASSRRGPSDEQFF,TGTGCCAGCAGTCGTCGGGGGCCGTCGGATGAGCAGTTCTTC
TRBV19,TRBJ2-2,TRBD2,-,CASSGLAGGRFAGELFF,TGTGCCAGTAGTGGACTAGCGGGAGGTAGATTCGCCGGGGAGCTGTTTTTT
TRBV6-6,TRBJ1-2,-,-,CASREGNYGYTF,TGTGCCAGCAGAGAAGGGAACTATGGCTACACCTTC
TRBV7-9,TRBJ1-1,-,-,CASSSRTTMNTEAFF,TGTGCCAGCAGCTCCCGGACAACCATGAACACTGAAGCTTTCTTT
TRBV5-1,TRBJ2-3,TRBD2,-,CASSWPLAGGPYDTQYF,TGCGCCAGCAGCTGGCCCCTAGCGGGGGGCCCATATGATACGCAGTATTTT
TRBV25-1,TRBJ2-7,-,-,CASSGAGYEQYF,TGTGCCAGCAGTGGGGCTGGCTACGAGCAGTACTTC
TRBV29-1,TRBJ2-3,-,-,CSVEKAHTDTQYF,TGCAGCGTTGAAAAGGCCCACACAGATACGCAGTATTTT
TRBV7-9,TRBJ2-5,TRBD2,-,CASSLPSGGETQYF,TGTGCCAGCAGCTTACCTAGCGGGGGTGAGACCCAGTACTTC
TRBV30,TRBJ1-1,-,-,CAWREGSITFF,TGTGCCTGGAGGGAGGGGTCGATAACTTTCTTT
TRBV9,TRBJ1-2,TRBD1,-,CASSVGTGPFGGYTF,TGTGCCAGCAGCGTAGGGACAGGGCCTTTTGGTGGCTACACCTTC
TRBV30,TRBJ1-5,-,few,CAWSVLPGEPQHF,TGTGCCTGGAGTGTACTCCCAGGGGAGCCCCAGCATTTT
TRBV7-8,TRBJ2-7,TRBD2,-,CASSLEGGAYEQYF,TGTGCCAGCAGCTTAGAGGGAGGGGCCTACGAGCAGTACTTC
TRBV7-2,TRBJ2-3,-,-,CASSLAPLLGTSTDTQYF,TGTGCCAGCAGCTTAGCCCCACTTCTAGGGACTAGCACAGATACGCAGTATTTT
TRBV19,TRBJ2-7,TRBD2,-,CASSPSIGTSEYYGPNYEQYF,TGTGCCAGTAGTCCAAGTATCGGGACTAGCGAATACTACGGCCCCAACTACGAGCAGTACTTC
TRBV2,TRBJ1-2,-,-,CASRLNYGYTF,TGTGCCAGCAGGTTAAACTATGGCTACACCTTC
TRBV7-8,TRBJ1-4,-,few,CASSPYHEYWNRDEKLFF,TGTGCCAGCAGCCCTTACCATGAATACTGGAACCGGGATGAAAAACTGTTTTTT
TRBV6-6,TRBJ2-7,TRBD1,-,CASAGTDTYEQYF,TGTGCCAGCGCCGGGACAGATACATACGAGCAGTACTTC
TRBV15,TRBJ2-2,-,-,CATSRGAGTFGELFF,TGTGCCACCAGCAGAGGCGCCGGGACTTTTGGGGAGCTGTTTTTT
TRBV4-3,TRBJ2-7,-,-,CASSQVGSSYEQYF,TGCGCCAGCAGCCAAGTCGGGAGCTCCTACGAGCAGTACTTC
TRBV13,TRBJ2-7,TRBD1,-,CASSLQGAHNEQYF,TGTGCCAGCAGCCTACAGGGGGCGCACAACGAGCAGTACTTC
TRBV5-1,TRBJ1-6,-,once,CASSLYSAVASPLHF,TGCGCCAGCAGCTTGTATTCGGCAGTAGCTTCACCCCTCCACTTT
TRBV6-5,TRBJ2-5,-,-,CASSYAMGREETQYF,TGTGCCAGCAGTTACGCAATGGGCAGGGAGGAGACCCAGTACTTC
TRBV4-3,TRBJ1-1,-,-,CASSQDRAGPTEAFF,TGCGCCAGCAGCCAAGATCGGGCAGGGCCCACTGAAGCTTTCTTT
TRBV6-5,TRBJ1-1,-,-,CASSTGRGVGAFF,TGTGCCAGCAGCACCGGGCGAGGCGTGGGCGCTTTCTTT
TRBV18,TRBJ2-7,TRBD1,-,CASSSSGTGGYEQYF,TGTGCCAGCTCATCGTCCGGGACAGGGGGTTACGAGCAGTACTTC
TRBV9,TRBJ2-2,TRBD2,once,CASSVELAGAGELFF,TGTGCCAGCAGCGTAGAACTAGCGGGAGCGGGGGAGCTGTTTTTT
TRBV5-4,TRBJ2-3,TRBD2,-,CASSFQRGRSTDTQYF,TGTGCCAGCAGCTTTCAGCGGGGGAGGTCCACAGATACGCAGTATTTT